This T cell receptor (beta chain) was recovered during a study of T cells in Graves' hyperthyroidism and ophthalmopathy. Study-level information: Peripheral blood was collected at initial diagnosis, before any treatment.

Researchers amplified the TCR beta CDR3 regions from RNA transcripts. A first-round RT-PCR of the TCR CDR3 used the HTBI primer set. TCRdb ran MiXCR on the multiplex PCR reads and lists one entry per CDR3 protein. The top ten clones hold around 64% of a sample with roughly 250,000 distinct CDR3 sequences, 20% to 25% of them seen once. The sequence derives from a young man with Graves' ophthalmopathy. Sequences were obtained from blood.

CDR3 sequence reads: CASSQARVGGGEKLFF. The CDR3 coding sequence is TGTGCCAGCAGCCAAGCCCGGGTCGGCGGGGGTGAAAAACTGTTTTTT. The chain is built from TRBV7-8 and TRBJ1-4, with a possible D match to TRBD1 (5 bases). The CDR3 sequence is 16 residues long. Trimming took off 5 bases at V and 7 bases at J, with 20 bases between the two ends. Germline assignment: CDR1 SGHVS and CDR2 FQNEAQ.